Below are 24 T cell receptor beta chains sequenced from a single sample in a study of blood T cell repertoires in COVID-19. TCRdb keeps only in-frame clones here, not all; method: immunoSEQ multiplex PCR. The sample records more than 150,000 clones, 60% to 80% being singletons. The sample consisted of peripheral blood. All receptors derive from a woman aged 65 to 85 with acute or convalescent COVID-19.

The chain couples TRBV7-2 to TRBJ2-3; no reliable D call. The CDR3 covers 14 residues. In germline, CDR1 is SGHTA, CDR2 FQGNSA. V lost 1 base and J lost 6, with 11 bases in between. This CDR3 is CASSLVIQADTQYF. In nucleotides, the CDR3 is TGTGCCAGCAGCTTAGTCATCCAGGCGGATACGCAGTATTTT.

The chain employs TRBV6-5 and TRBJ2-3; 12 bases are a match to TRBD2. Germline lookup yields CDR1 MNHEY and CDR2 SVGAGI. The length of the CDR3 is 16 residues. Trimming cost V 2 bases and J 6 bases; bases outside gene matches: 6. The CDR3 DNA sequence: TGTGCCAGCAGTTACGGACTAGCGGGGATAAAGGATACGCAGTATTTT. Encoded protein: CASSYGLAGIKDTQYF.

This clone was observed a handful of times. The J gene is TRBJ1-6, the V gene TRBV7-8; TRBD1 is a possible D gene (5 bases). V was clipped by 5 bases and J by 3 bases, with 5 bases between them. The CDR3 has 13 residues. Germline V gene lookup returns CDR1 SGHVS and CDR2 FQNEAQ. DNA for the CDR3: TGTGCCAGCAGCGGACACTATAATTCACCCCTCCACTTT. Its protein is CASSGHYNSPLHF.

This clone came up many times. The rearrangement uses TRBV7-8 and TRBJ2-7; D unresolved. Trimming took 2 bases from V and 2 from J, leaving 10 bases between them. Germline CDR1 SGHVS, CDR2 FQNEAQ. The CDR3 is 14 amino acids. In nucleotides, the CDR3 is TGTGCCAGCAGCTTAATTTTAGACACCTACGAGCAGTACTTC. Encoded protein: CASSLILDTYEQYF.

The rearrangement uses TRBV10-2 and TRBJ2-7; TRBD2 matches at 16 bases. This CDR3 is built from 18 residues. Germline V lookup: CDR1 WSHSY, CDR2 SAAADI. The junction had 18 bases not matched to a gene; V was cut back by 7 bases and J by 9 bases. The DNA of the CDR3 is TGCGCCAGCACCCCCCCGTCTCTTACCGGGACTAGCGGGAGGGTGCAGTACTTC. Translated: CASTPPSLTGTSGRVQYF.

This chain joins TRBV7-3 and TRBJ1-2, with D maybe TRBD1 (5 bases). Germline V gene sequence: CDR1 SGHTA, CDR2 FQGTGA. The CDR3 sequence is 13 residues long. V lost 5 bases, J lost 4 bases, and 11 bases lay in between. CDR3 sequence: CASSEAGLYGYTF. In nucleotides, the CDR3 is TGTGCCAGCAGCGAGGCAGGGCTCTATGGCTACACCTTC.

The chain carries TRBV19 and TRBJ1-5; the D is unclear. Germline V gene data show CDR1 as LNHDA and CDR2 as SQIVND (reference sequence). This CDR3 spans 13 amino acids. Deletions cut 4 bases from V and 2 bases from J, with 6 bases between. CDR3 bases: TGTGCCAGTAGTAAGGGAGGCAATCAGCCCCAGCATTTT. Protein sequence: CASSKGGNQPQHF.

This chain links TRBV19 with TRBJ1-1, with 7 bases that match TRBD1. This CDR3 is 18 amino acids long. V was pared by 7 bases and J by 0 bases, with 17 bases of the junction left unmatched. The germline gives CDR1 LNHDA, CDR2 SQIVND (reference sequence). CDR3 in amino acids: CASNPYSTGLILNTEAFF. CDR3 bases: TGTGCCAGTAACCCCTATTCGACAGGGCTTATATTGAACACTGAAGCTTTCTTT.

The rearrangement links TRBV20-1 to TRBJ1-4, with D perhaps matching TRBD1 (5 bases). There are 13 residues in the CDR3. The V and J ends lost 3 bases and 4 bases respectively, with 9 bases between them. Germline lookup yields CDR1 DFQATT and CDR2 SNEGSKA (reference sequence). In DNA form, the CDR3 reads TGCAGTGCTAGTATGACAGTTAATGAAAAACTGTTTTTT. This codes for CSASMTVNEKLFF.

This chain links TRBV2 with TRBJ2-7, with 8 bases fitting TRBD2. Looked up from germline, CDR1 is SNHLY and CDR2 is FYNNEI. The CDR3 length is 15 residues. V lost 4 bases to trimming and J lost 5 bases; unmatched junction nucleotides: 10. For the CDR3, the DNA is TGTGCCAGCAGTGTGGTTGGGACTAGGGAAAACGAGCAGTACTTC. It yields the protein CASSVVGTRENEQYF.

A few counts support this clone. The chain couples TRBV4-1 to TRBJ2-1; 11 bases are shared with TRBD2. The CDR3 loop spans 15 amino acids. After removal of 4 bases from V and 4 bases from J, the junction contained 3 bases not matched to a gene. Germline loops: CDR1 MGHRA, CDR2 YSYEKL. CDR3: CASSPGLADYNEQFF. CDR3 in DNA: TGCGCCAGCAGCCCGGGACTAGCGGATTACAATGAGCAGTTCTTC.

The chain recombines TRBV7-9 with TRBJ1-1; 11 positions agree with TRBD1. Trimming cost V 0 bases and J 3 bases; bases outside gene matches: 9. The CDR3 spans 18 residues. Germline loops: CDR1 SEHNR, CDR2 FQNEAQ (reference sequence). The CDR3 DNA follows: TGTGCCAGCAGCTTAGCAAGGACAGGGGGCGGTAGGTACACTGAAGCTTTCTTT. This encodes CASSLARTGGGRYTEAFF.

This chain joins TRBV3-1 (or the pseudogene TRBV3-2) and TRBJ1-4, with D uncertain. The germline CDR1 and CDR2 sequences are LGHDT and YNNKEL (reference sequence). The CDR3 sequence is 12 residues long. V was shortened by 4 bases and J by 10 bases, with 10 bases between the two germline ends. The CDR3 sequence is CASSPTAGKLFF. In DNA, the CDR3 is TGTGCCAGCAGCCCTACGGCAGGAAAACTGTTTTTT.

This clone appeared a few times. The chain joins TRBV29-1 to TRBJ1-1; 10 nucleotides line up with TRBD1. CDR1 is SQVTM and CDR2 is ANQGSEA in the germline V gene. The CDR3 length is 15 residues. V shed 5 bases, J shed 4 bases, and the junction held 10 bases outside the gene matches. CDR3: CSVKGLGQGVTEAFF. The CDR3 bases are TGCAGCGTTAAGGGCTTAGGACAGGGGGTCACTGAAGCTTTCTTT.

V usage is TRBV30 and J usage is TRBJ1-1; 7 positions agree with TRBD1. The germline gives CDR1 GTSNPN, CDR2 SVGIG (reference sequence). The junction had 8 bases not matched to a gene; V was cut back by 1 base and J by 0 bases. The CDR3 is made up of 16 amino acids. The CDR3 nucleotides read TGTGCCTGGAGTGGACAGGGTTACTATCTGAACACTGAAGCTTTCTTT. Amino acids: CAWSGQGYYLNTEAFF.

This clone appeared a single time. J is TRBJ2-7 and V is TRBV5-1; possibly TRBD2 for D (7 bases). The CDR3 extends over 15 amino acids. CDR1 and CDR2 from the germline V gene are SGHRS and YFSETQ. Trimming cost V 4 bases and J 2 bases, with 16 bases left between them. The CDR3 spells CASSPVGGAAYEQYF. CDR3 bases: TGCGCCAGCAGCCCTGTTGGGGGGGCAGCCTACGAGCAGTACTTC. Complete variable domain (other parts from reference TRBV5-1 and TRBJ2-7): KAGVTQTPRYLIKTRGQQVTLSCSPISGHRSVSWYQQTPGQGLQFLFEYFSETQRNKGNFPGRFSGRQFSNSRSEMNVSTLELGDSALYLCASSPVGGAAYEQYFGPGTRLTVT.

This chain joins TRBV2 and TRBJ2-3; tentatively, D is TRBD1 (5 bases). The CDR3 is 14 residues long. Germline CDR1 is SNHLY and CDR2 is FYNNEI. Trimming stripped 7 bases from V and 4 bases from J, with 15 bases between. The CDR3, as DNA: TGTGCCAGCAACAAAGCAGGGAAGGCAGATACGCAGTATTTT. It codes for CASNKAGKADTQYF. The full variable domain, completed using reference TRBV2 and TRBJ2-3, is EPEVTQTPSHQVTQMGQEVILRCVPISNHLYFYWYRQILGQKVEFLVSFYNNEISEKSEIFDDQFSVERPDGSNFTLKIRSTKLEDSAMYFCASNKAGKADTQYFGPGTRLTVL.

The chain recombines TRBV25-1 with TRBJ2-2; D is perhaps TRBD2 (5 bases). Trimming stripped 6 bases from V and 5 bases from J, with 10 bases between. The germline V gene has CDR1 MGHDK and CDR2 SYGVNS. The CDR3 sequence is 13 residues long. CDR3 in amino acids: CASSKTGTGELFF. DNA for the CDR3: TGTGCCAGCAGCAAGACGGGGACCGGGGAGCTGTTTTTT.

V usage is TRBV5-1 and J usage is TRBJ1-1, with D tentatively TRBD1 (6 bases). Looked up from germline, CDR1 is SGHRS and CDR2 is YFSETQ. Trimming took 2 bases from V and 4 from J, leaving 12 bases between them. This CDR3 has 14 residues. The CDR3 coding sequence is TGCGCCAGCAGCTTTTCAGGGGTGGGCACTGAAGCTTTCTTT. Protein sequence: CASSFSGVGTEAFF.

The gene calls are TRBV12-3 or TRBV12-4 and TRBJ1-1; D gene unclear. This CDR3 spans 12 amino acids. The V end was cut by 4 bases, the J end by 7 bases, with 10 bases between. The CDR3 protein is CASSWWGDEAFF. The CDR3 region has the DNA TGTGCCAGCAGTTGGTGGGGAGATGAAGCTTTCTTT.

The chain has TRBV3-1 (or the pseudogene TRBV3-2) and TRBJ2-6, with a tentative D call TRBD2 (6 bases). There are 18 residues in the CDR3. Trimming stripped 6 bases from V and 0 bases from J, with 18 bases between. Germline V gene sequence: CDR1 LGHDT, CDR2 YNNKEL (reference sequence). The CDR3 DNA reads TGTGCCAGCAGTCTCCGGGGTAGCGGCCGCTCTGGGGCCAACGTCCTGACTTTC. Amino acid sequence: CASSLRGSGRSGANVLTF.

The rearrangement links TRBV3-1 (or the pseudogene TRBV3-2) to TRBJ1-4; possible D gene TRBD1, 6 bases. CDR1 is LGHDT and CDR2 is YNNKEL in the germline V gene (reference sequence). The CDR3 loop spans 16 amino acids. Trimming cost V 0 bases and J 8 bases, with 16 bases left between them. In DNA, the CDR3 is TGTGCCAGCAGCCAAGACCTCAGGGGTATCCGGGAAAAACTGTTTTTT. This encodes CASSQDLRGIREKLFF.

This chain joins TRBV3-1 (or the pseudogene TRBV3-2) and TRBJ2-1, with a possible D match to TRBD2 (5 bases). The ends were cut back, 3 bases at V and 2 bases at J, with 11 bases in the middle. The length of the CDR3 is 15 residues. The germline V gene has CDR1 LGHDT and CDR2 YNNKEL (reference sequence). The CDR3 spells CASSHDLAPYNEQFF. CDR3 nucleotides: TGTGCCAGCAGCCATGATTTAGCGCCCTACAATGAGCAGTTCTTC.

The J gene is TRBJ1-6, the V gene TRBV9, with 7 nucleotides matching TRBD1. This CDR3 comprises 16 residues. Losses at the gene ends were 0 bases for V and 10 bases for J; bases not matched to a gene: 10. In germline, CDR1 is SGDLS, CDR2 YYNGEE. CDR3 amino acids: CASSVDNRGSYSPLHF. CDR3 coding DNA: TGTGCCAGCAGCGTAGACAACAGGGGCTCGTACTCACCCCTCCACTTT. The full variable domain, with the rest looked up from reference TRBV9 and TRBJ1-6, is DSGVTQTPKHLITATGQRVTLRCSPRSGDLSVYWYQQSLDQGLQFLIQYYNGEERAKGNILERFSAQQFPDLHSELNLSSLELGDSALYFCASSVDNRGSYSPLHFGNGTRLTVT.